One and the same sample provided the 25 T cell receptor beta chains below, sequenced in a study of human T cells and chemical hapten exposure. MiXCR, applied by TCRdb to the 5' RACE reads, yields one record per CDR3 protein. The sample has about 110,000 distinct CDR3 sequences; 19% are singletons. The authors' total RNA extraction used unfractionated whole blood. These receptors all come from a human donor in good health.

The table lists this clonotype with a few counts. The genes are TRBV9 and TRBJ1-1; no clear D. The V end lost 0 bases, the J end lost 4 bases, and 10 bases lay between the germline ends. The CDR3 consists of 14 residues. Looked up from germline, CDR1 is SGDLS and CDR2 is YYNGEE. CDR3 sequence reads: CASSVEIGSTEAFF. The CDR3 DNA follows: TGTGCCAGCAGCGTAGAAATAGGGTCCACTGAAGCTTTCTTT.

This sequence joins TRBV3-1 and TRBJ2-4; 10 bases agree with TRBD2. V lost 0 bases and J lost 3; bases outside the gene matches: 2. Germline CDR1 reads LGHDT; CDR2 reads YNNKEL (reference sequence). The CDR3 is 16 amino acids. CDR3 in amino acids: CASSQESGRGKNIQYF. The CDR3 region has the DNA TGTGCCAGCAGCCAAGAGAGCGGGAGGGGCAAAAACATTCAGTACTTC.

This clonotype was detected only once. V usage is TRBV7-2 and J usage is TRBJ1-6; the match to TRBD1 covers 7 bases. V shed 5 bases and J 7 bases; nucleotides not matched to a gene: 8. The CDR3 covers 15 residues. Germline loops: CDR1 SGHTA, CDR2 FQGNSA. CDR3 sequence: CASSQDRAENSPLHF. DNA of the CDR3: TGTGCCAGCAGCCAAGACAGGGCCGAGAATTCACCCCTCCACTTT.

Here the CDR3 DNA reads TGCGCCAGCAGCCAAGAGGGGCAGGGTCAAAGACCCTACGAGCAGTACTTC. It yields the protein CASSQEGQGQRPYEQYF. The V call is TRBV4-1, the J call TRBJ2-7, with a weak D call TRBD1 (5 bases). Germline CDR1 is MGHRA and CDR2 is YSYEKL. The length of the CDR3 is 17 residues. Trimming pared 0 bases from V and 2 bases from J, leaving 17 bases between.

This clonotype was found a few times. This chain links TRBV6-5 with TRBJ2-2, with TRBD1 matching over 9 bases. Germline V lookup: CDR1 MNHEY, CDR2 SVGAGI. J was trimmed by 6 bases and V by 2 bases; bases with no gene match: 1. The CDR3 loop spans 14 amino acids. The CDR3 loop is CASSYGTGPGELFF. The CDR3 bases are TGTGCCAGCAGTTACGGGACAGGGCCCGGGGAGCTGTTTTTT.

In its sample, this clonotype was seen a few times. V usage is TRBV29-1 and J usage is TRBJ2-1, with D unresolved. The germline gives CDR1 SQVTM, CDR2 ANQGSEA. V dropped 3 bases and J dropped 4 bases, with 4 bases sitting between them. The CDR3 is made up of 11 amino acids. The CDR3 coding sequence is TGCAGCGTTGATACTTACAATGAGCAGTTCTTC. This gives the protein CSVDTYNEQFF.

The table lists this clonotype with a few counts. The chain carries TRBV28 and TRBJ2-3; unclear D gene. Per germline, CDR1 MDHEN and CDR2 SYDVKM. The CDR3 length is 11 residues. V was cut by 2 bases and J by 7 bases, with 4 bases left in between. The CDR3 loop reads CASSLRNTQYF. The CDR3 coding sequence is TGTGCCAGCAGTTTACGGAATACGCAGTATTTT. The full variable domain, its missing parts supplied by reference TRBV28 and TRBJ2-3, is DVKVTQSSRYLVKRTGEKVFLECVQDMDHENMFWYRQDPGLGLRLIYFSYDVKMKEKGDIPEGYSVSREKKERFSLILESASTNQTSMYLCASSLRNTQYFGPGTRLTVL.

The chain couples TRBV15 to TRBJ2-1; 7 bases agree with TRBD2. The junction had 8 bases not matched to a gene; V was cut back by 0 bases and J by 6 bases. Germline values: CDR1 LNHNV, CDR2 YYDKDF (reference sequence). The CDR3 has 16 amino acids. As DNA, the CDR3 is TGTGCCACCAGCAGAGATGGAACGGGAGGACGCAATGAGCAGTTCTTC. It translates to CATSRDGTGGRNEQFF.

J is TRBJ1-1 and V is TRBV28; D remains unclear. V dropped 3 bases and J dropped 4 bases, with 12 bases sitting between them. The germline gives CDR1 MDHEN, CDR2 SYDVKM. The CDR3 length is 14 residues. The CDR3 DNA reads as TGTGCCAGCAGTTTCACTCGGACGGGCACTGAAGCTTTCTTT. Translating gives CASSFTRTGTEAFF.

This clonotype was counted a few times. The CDR3 region is CAWSVSRADTQYF. The CDR3 coding sequence is TGTGCCTGGAGTGTCAGTAGGGCAGATACGCAGTATTTT. This chain uses TRBV30 with TRBJ2-3, with no clear D. The germline CDR1 and CDR2 sequences are GTSNPN and SVGIG (reference sequence). The V end was cut by 0 bases, the J end by 4 bases, with 8 bases between. CDR3 size: 13 residues. Together with reference TRBV30 and TRBJ2-3, the CDR3 gives the full variable domain: SQTIHQWPATLVQPVGSPLSLECTVEGTSNPNLYWYRQAAGRGLQLLFYSVGIGQISSEVPQNLSASRPQDRQFILSSKKLLLSDSGFYLCAWSVSRADTQYFGPGTRLTVL.

This clonotype was counted a few times. The rearrangement uses TRBV27 and TRBJ2-7, with D possibly matching TRBD2 (6 bases). V was trimmed by 3 bases and J by 4 bases, leaving 13 bases between them. The germline gives CDR1 MNHEY, CDR2 SMNVEV (reference sequence). There are 14 residues in the CDR3. This CDR3 is CASSLRGEQYEQYF. In DNA form, the CDR3 reads TGTGCCAGCAGTTTGCGGGGCGAGCAGTACGAGCAGTACTTC.

The chain joins TRBV5-4 to TRBJ2-4, with 9 bases matching TRBD1. With V trimmed by 3 bases and J by 6 bases, 4 bases remained unmatched. The V gene's germline CDR1 is SGHNT and CDR2 YYREEE (reference sequence). The CDR3 runs 14 residues. The chain's CDR3 is CASSWTGEGNIQYF. The CDR3 coding sequence is TGTGCCAGCAGCTGGACAGGGGAAGGAAACATTCAGTACTTC.

This chain links TRBV11-2 with TRBJ2-6, with D unclear. Germline CDR1 is SGHAT and CDR2 is FQNNGV. V was clipped by 5 bases and J by 1 base, with 15 bases between them. The CDR3 has 17 amino acids. Here the CDR3 reads CASSPNLVGSGANVLTF. CDR3 DNA sequence: TGTGCCAGCAGCCCCAATTTAGTGGGATCTGGGGCCAACGTCCTGACTTTC.

This clonotype was seen a few times. V gene TRBV7-6 combines with J gene TRBJ2-7, with D unresolved. Germline CDR1 and CDR2: SGHVS and FNYEAQ. Deletions cut 2 bases from V and 3 bases from J, with 8 bases between. The CDR3 is 13 residues long. CDR3 DNA sequence: TGTGCCAGCAGCTTAAGCACTTTCTACGAGCAGTACTTC. This gives the protein CASSLSTFYEQYF.

The chain carries TRBV27 and TRBJ2-1; D uncertain. The ends were cut back, 1 base at V and 0 bases at J, with 13 bases in the middle. This CDR3 has 17 residues. CDR1 is MNHEY, CDR2 SMNVEV, per germline (reference sequence). CDR3 DNA: TGTGCCAGCAGTTTATTTTCTCAGGTTAGCTCCTACAATGAGCAGTTCTTC. The encoded protein is CASSLFSQVSSYNEQFF.

CDR3 loop: CASSRSGTYEDYGYTF. CDR3 DNA sequence: TGTGCCAGCAGCCGCTCCGGGACATACGAGGACTATGGCTACACCTTC. The J gene is TRBJ1-2, the V gene TRBV3-1; tentatively, D is TRBD1 (6 bases). Germline CDR1 and CDR2: LGHDT and YNNKEL (reference sequence). The CDR3 consists of 16 residues. V lost 4 bases to trimming and J lost 3 bases, with 18 bases between them.

The chain combines TRBV7-9 with TRBJ2-5; D gene uncertain. Germline V lookup: CDR1 SEHNR, CDR2 FQNEAQ (reference sequence). CDR3 length: 10 residues. V was pared by 5 bases and J by 8 bases, with 6 bases between. The CDR3 reads CASSQTTQYF. CDR3 DNA: TGTGCCAGCAGCCAGACCACCCAGTACTTC.

V gene TRBV20-1 combines with J gene TRBJ2-5, with 12 nucleotides matching TRBD2. The V gene end was trimmed by 4 bases and the J gene end by 3 bases; junction bases not matched to a gene: 6. In germline, CDR1 is DFQATT, CDR2 SNEGSKA (reference sequence). CDR3 length equals 15 residues. CDR3 DNA: TGCAGTGCTACCGGACTAGCGGGATCGGAAGAGACCCAGTACTTC. Amino acids: CSATGLAGSEETQYF.

The chain combines TRBV9 with TRBJ1-1, with D perhaps TRBD1 (6 bases). The germline V gene has CDR1 SGDLS and CDR2 YYNGEE. CDR3 length: 15 residues. Trimming took 4 bases from V and 5 from J, leaving 18 bases between them. This CDR3 is CASSSKSGAVTEAFF. The CDR3 bases are TGTGCCAGCAGCTCCAAATCGGGGGCAGTGACTGAAGCTTTCTTT.

The chain combines TRBV5-1 with TRBJ2-5, with TRBD2 matching over 11 bases. The CDR3 covers 15 residues. The germline gives CDR1 SGHRS, CDR2 YFSETQ. V shed 5 bases and J 5 bases; nucleotides not matched to a gene: 8. CDR3 in amino acids: CASSYLAGGGETQYF. CDR3 coding DNA: TGCGCCAGCAGTTACCTAGCGGGAGGCGGTGAGACCCAGTACTTC.

The CDR3 reads CASSYSGTANSPLHF. The DNA of the CDR3 is TGTGCCAGCAGTTACTCCGGGACAGCTAATTCACCCCTCCACTTT. This chain uses TRBV6-5 with TRBJ1-6; the match to TRBD1 covers 7 bases. The CDR3 is 15 amino acids. Trimming at V came to 0 bases and at J to 6 bases, leaving 2 bases not matched to a gene. CDR1 MNHEY and CDR2 SVGAGI come from the germline V gene.

CDR3 amino acids: CATILGQGNGYTF. The CDR3 coding sequence is TGTGCCACCATACTCGGACAGGGGAACGGCTACACCTTC. The V and J genes are TRBV28 and TRBJ1-2, with 9 positions matching TRBD1. Germline CDR1 reads MDHEN; CDR2 reads SYDVKM. Trimming took 10 bases from V and 8 from J; bases not matched to a gene: 11. The CDR3 loop spans 13 amino acids.

This sequence joins TRBV6-5 and TRBJ2-1; D may be TRBD1 (6 bases). Per germline, CDR1 MNHEY and CDR2 SVGAGI. V lost 4 bases to trimming and J lost 6 bases, with 13 bases between them. CDR3 length: 14 residues. Here the CDR3 reads CASSSRTESNEQFF. The CDR3 nucleotides read TGTGCCAGCAGTTCCCGGACAGAAAGCAATGAGCAGTTCTTC.

The rearrangement joins TRBV28 to TRBJ1-4; the D gene is possibly TRBD1 (6 bases). Trimming removed 1 base at V and 7 bases at J, with 13 bases between. This CDR3 has 15 amino acids. CDR1 MDHEN and CDR2 SYDVKM come from the germline V gene. The CDR3 nucleotides read TGTGCCAGCAGTTTATCGGGGGGCGTTGGTGAAAAACTGTTTTTT. It codes for CASSLSGGVGEKLFF.

In this sample, this clonotype turned up a few times. This sequence joins TRBV6-6 and TRBJ1-1, with D uncertain. The V gene's germline CDR1 is MNHNY and CDR2 SVGAGI (reference sequence). Trimming took 4 bases from V and 6 from J, leaving 12 bases between them. The CDR3 sequence is 13 residues long. CDR3 sequence: CASSSIAGAEAFF. The DNA for the CDR3 is TGTGCCAGCAGTTCAATCGCAGGCGCTGAAGCTTTCTTT.